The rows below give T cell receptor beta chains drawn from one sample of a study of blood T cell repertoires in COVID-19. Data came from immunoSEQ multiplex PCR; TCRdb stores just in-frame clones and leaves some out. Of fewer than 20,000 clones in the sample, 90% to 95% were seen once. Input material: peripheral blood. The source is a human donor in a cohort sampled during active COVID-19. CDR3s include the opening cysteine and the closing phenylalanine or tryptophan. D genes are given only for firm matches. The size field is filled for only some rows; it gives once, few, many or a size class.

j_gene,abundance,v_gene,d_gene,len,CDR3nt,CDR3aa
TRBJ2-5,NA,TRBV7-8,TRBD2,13,TGTGCCAGCGGTGAGCGGGAGGGAGGGACCCAGTACTTC,CASGEREGGTQYF
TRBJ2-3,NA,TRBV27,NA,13,TGTGCCAGCAGTGCGGCAGGGTGGGCTACGCAGTATTTT,CASSAAGWATQYF
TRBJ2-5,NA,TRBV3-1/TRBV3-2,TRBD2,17,TGTGCCAGCAGCCCCCGGGAGGGCCTGCCCCCTCAAGAGACCCAGTACTTC,CASSPREGLPPQETQYF
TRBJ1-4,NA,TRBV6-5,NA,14,TGTGCCAGCAGCCTTAGATCAACTAATGAAAAACTGTTTTTT,CASSLRSTNEKLFF
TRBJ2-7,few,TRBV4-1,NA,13,TGCGCCAGCAGCCAAGTTGAGCCCTACGAGCAGTACTTC,CASSQVEPYEQYF
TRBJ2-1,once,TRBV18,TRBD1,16,TGTGCCAGCTCACCATGGGGACAGGGGGCTGATAATGAGCAGTTCTTC,CASSPWGQGADNEQFF
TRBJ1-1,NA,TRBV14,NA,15,TGTGCCAGCAGCGATGGACAGATACTCTACACTGAAGCTTTCTTT,CASSDGQILYTEAFF
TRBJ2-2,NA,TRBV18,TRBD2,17,TGTGCCAGCTCACCACCAGGACTAGCGGGAGGCCCCGGGGAGCTGTTTTTT,CASSPPGLAGGPGELFF
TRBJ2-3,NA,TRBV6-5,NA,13,TGTGCCAGCAGTTACGGCGGGACCGATACGCAGTATTTT,CASSYGGTDTQYF
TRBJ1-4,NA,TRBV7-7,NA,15,TGTGCTAGCAGCCAGGAGGTAGGACCGACGGAAAAACTGTTTTTT,CASSQEVGPTEKLFF
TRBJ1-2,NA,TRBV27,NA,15,TGTGCCAGCAGCCTCAGGGTCGACAGGACTTCTGGCTACACCTTC,CASSLRVDRTSGYTF
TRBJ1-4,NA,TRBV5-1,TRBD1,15,TGCGCCAGCAGCCCGGGGACAGCAAGAGCCGAAAAACTGTTTTTT,CASSPGTARAEKLFF
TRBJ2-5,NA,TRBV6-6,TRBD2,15,TGTGCCAGCAGTTACATTATAGCGGGGGTTGAGACCCAGTACTTC,CASSYIIAGVETQYF
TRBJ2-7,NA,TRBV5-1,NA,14,TGCGCCAGCAGCTTGGTTATTAGTCTCGACGAGCAGTACTTC,CASSLVISLDEQYF
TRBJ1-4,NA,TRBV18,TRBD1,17,TGTGCCAGCTCACCACCGCGGGGACAGGGGAGTAATGAAAAACTGTTTTTT,CASSPPRGQGSNEKLFF
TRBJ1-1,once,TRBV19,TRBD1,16,TGTGCCAGTAAAGCCACAGGGGCCCCGACGAACACTGAAGCTTTCTTT,CASKATGAPTNTEAFF
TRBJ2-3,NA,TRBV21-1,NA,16,TGTGCCAGCAGCAAACTCACTAGCGGACTCTTAGATACGCAGTATTTT,CASSKLTSGLLDTQYF
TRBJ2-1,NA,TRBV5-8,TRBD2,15,TGTGCCAGCAGCCACGGGACTAGCGGGATAAGTGAGCAGTTCTTC,CASSHGTSGISEQFF
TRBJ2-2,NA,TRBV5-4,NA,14,TGTGCCAGCAGCCGCGAGGAGGGTGTCGGGGAGCTGTTTTTT,CASSREEGVGELFF
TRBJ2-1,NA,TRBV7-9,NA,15,TGTGCCAGCAGCTTTCAGGGAAGCTCCTACAATGAGCAGTTCTTC,CASSFQGSSYNEQFF
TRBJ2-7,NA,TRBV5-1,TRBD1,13,TGCGCTACCCGTCCCGGGACAGGAGACGAGCAGTACTTC,CATRPGTGDEQYF
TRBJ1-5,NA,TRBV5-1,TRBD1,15,TGCGCCAGCAGCTTGTCCACAGGGGGTAATCAGCCCCAGCATTTT,CASSLSTGGNQPQHF
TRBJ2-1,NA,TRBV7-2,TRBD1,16,TGTGCCAGCAGCCCCCAACGAGGACAGGGGGCTGGTGAGCAGTTCTTC,CASSPQRGQGAGEQFF
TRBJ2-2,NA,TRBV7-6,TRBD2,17,TGTGCCAGCAGCTTACTATCGGGAGGCGTGGGCACCGGGGAGCTGTTTTTT,CASSLLSGGVGTGELFF
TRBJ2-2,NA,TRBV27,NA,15,TGTGCCAGCAGTCCCCGCGGGGCGGCCCCCGGGGAGCTGTTTTTT,CASSPRGAAPGELFF
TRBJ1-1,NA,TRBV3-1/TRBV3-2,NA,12,TGTGCCAGCAGCCAAGAATCAGGGAAAGCTTTCTTT,CASSQESGKAFF
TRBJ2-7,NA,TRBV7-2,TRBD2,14,TGTGCCAGCAGCGCTAGCGGGGGGGCGTGGGAGCAGTACTTC,CASSASGGAWEQYF
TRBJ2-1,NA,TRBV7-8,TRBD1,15,TGTGCCAGCAGCGAGGGGACAGCCGTCTACAATGAGCAGTTCTTC,CASSEGTAVYNEQFF
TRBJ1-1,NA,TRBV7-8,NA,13,TGTGCCAGCAGCCCTTTGGAGTACAAAGAAGCTTTCTTT,CASSPLEYKEAFF